This T cell receptor beta chain was documented in a study of Ad26.COV2.S vaccination and SARS-CoV-2 variants. Data came from immunoSEQ multiplex PCR; TCRdb stores just in-frame clones and leaves some out. The profile shows approximately 300,000 clones, 70% to 90% of them singletons. Trimming cost V 0 bases and J 4 bases, with 6 bases left between them. The CDR3 runs 13 residues. The V gene's germline CDR1 is LGHNA and CDR2 YSLEER. Specified treatment: about 20 received Ad26.COV2.S at low or high dose, single or two shots; several received placebo; per-sample allocation not given. The samples were gathered on day 63 after the first injection of vaccine or placebo. A Boston donor was an adult aged 18-55 years.

This specimen consisted of peripheral blood, obtained in a trial of Ad26.COV2.S vaccine versus placebo. The sequence came from a person between 18 and 59 years old who received the Ad26.COV2.S COVID-19 vaccine or a placebo. The V gene is TRBV4-3, the J gene TRBJ1-1; D not resolved. The CDR3 region is CASSQELSTEAFF. As DNA, the CDR3 is TGCGCCAGCAGCCAAGAACTGTCCACTGAAGCTTTCTTT.